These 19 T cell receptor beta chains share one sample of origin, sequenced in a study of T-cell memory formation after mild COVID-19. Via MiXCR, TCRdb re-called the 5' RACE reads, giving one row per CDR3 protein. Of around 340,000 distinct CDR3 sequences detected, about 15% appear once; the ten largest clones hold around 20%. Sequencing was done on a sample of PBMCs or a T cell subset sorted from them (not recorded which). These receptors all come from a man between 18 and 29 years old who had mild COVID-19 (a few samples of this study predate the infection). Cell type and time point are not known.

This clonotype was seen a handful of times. Here the CDR3 DNA reads TGTGCCAGCAGCTTTGTGCATACTGGGAACACCGGGGAGCTGTTTTTT. This sequence encodes CASSFVHTGNTGELFF. The genes are TRBV7-3 and TRBJ2-2, with D uncertain. Trimming shortened V by 3 bases and J by 1 base, and 12 bases separated the two germline ends. Germline V gives CDR1 SGHTA, CDR2 FQGTGA. CDR3 length: 16 residues.

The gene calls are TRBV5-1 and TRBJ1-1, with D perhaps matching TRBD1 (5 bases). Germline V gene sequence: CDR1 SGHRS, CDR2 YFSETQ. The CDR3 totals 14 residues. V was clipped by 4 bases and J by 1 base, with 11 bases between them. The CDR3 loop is CASSAGTENTEAFF. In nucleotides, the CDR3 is TGCGCCAGCAGCGCCGGGACGGAGAACACTGAAGCTTTCTTT.

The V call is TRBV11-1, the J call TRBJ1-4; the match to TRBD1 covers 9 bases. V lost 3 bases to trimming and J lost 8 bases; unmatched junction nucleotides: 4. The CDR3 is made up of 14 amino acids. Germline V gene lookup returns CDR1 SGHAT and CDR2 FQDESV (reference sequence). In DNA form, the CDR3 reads TGTGCCAGCAGCTTCGGGACAGGGTACGAAAAACTGTTTTTT. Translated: CASSFGTGYEKLFF.

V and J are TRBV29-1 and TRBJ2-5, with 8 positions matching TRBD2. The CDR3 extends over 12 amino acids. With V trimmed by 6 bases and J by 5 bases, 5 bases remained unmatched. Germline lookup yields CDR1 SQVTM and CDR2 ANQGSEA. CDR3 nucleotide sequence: TGCAGCGTCGGGAGGGGGGGTGAGACCCAGTACTTC. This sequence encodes CSVGRGGETQYF.

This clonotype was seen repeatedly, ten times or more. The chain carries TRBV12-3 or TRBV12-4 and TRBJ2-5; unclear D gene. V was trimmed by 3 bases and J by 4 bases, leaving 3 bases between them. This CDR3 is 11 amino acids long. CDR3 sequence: CASSFGETQYF. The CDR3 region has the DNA TGTGCCAGCAGTTTTGGAGAGACCCAGTACTTC.

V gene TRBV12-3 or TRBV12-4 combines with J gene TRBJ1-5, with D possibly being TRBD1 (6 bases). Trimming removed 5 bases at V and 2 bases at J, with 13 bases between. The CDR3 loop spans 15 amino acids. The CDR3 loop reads CASSPGGGGNQPQHF. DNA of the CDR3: TGTGCCAGCAGTCCCGGCGGGGGCGGCAATCAGCCCCAGCATTTT.

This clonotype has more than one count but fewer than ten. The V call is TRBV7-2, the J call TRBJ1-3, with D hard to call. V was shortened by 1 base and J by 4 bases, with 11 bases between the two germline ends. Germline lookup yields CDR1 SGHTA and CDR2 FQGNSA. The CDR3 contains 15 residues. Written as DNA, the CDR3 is TGTGCCAGCAGCTTAGTCGGAGGGCCCGGAAACACCATATATTTT. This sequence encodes CASSLVGGPGNTIYF.

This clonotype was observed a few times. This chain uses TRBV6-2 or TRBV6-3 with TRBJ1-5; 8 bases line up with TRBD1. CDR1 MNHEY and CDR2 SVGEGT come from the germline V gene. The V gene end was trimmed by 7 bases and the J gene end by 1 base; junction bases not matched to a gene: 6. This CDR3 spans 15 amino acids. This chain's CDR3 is CASIDRGQSNQPQHF. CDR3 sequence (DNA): TGTGCCAGCATAGACAGGGGCCAAAGCAATCAGCCCCAGCATTTT.

CDR3 in DNA: TGTGCCAGCAGCTTAACAGGGTCTGACTATGGCTACACCTTC. It is translated as CASSLTGSDYGYTF. The gene calls are TRBV7-8 and TRBJ1-2; the D gene is possibly TRBD1 (6 bases). The V gene's germline CDR1 is SGHVS and CDR2 FQNEAQ. With 2 bases removed from V and 3 bases from J, the gap between germline ends came to 10 bases. The length of the CDR3 is 14 residues.

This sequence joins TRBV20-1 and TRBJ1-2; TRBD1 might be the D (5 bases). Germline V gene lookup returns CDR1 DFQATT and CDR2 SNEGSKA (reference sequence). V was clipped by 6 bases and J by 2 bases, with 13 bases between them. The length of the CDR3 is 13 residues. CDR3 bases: TGCAGTGCCCGGGACCCCGCGAACTATGGCTACACCTTC. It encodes CSARDPANYGYTF.

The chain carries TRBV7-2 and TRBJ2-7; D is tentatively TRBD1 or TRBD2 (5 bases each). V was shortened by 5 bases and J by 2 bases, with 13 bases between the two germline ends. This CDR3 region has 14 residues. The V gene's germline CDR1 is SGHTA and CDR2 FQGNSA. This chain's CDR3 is CASSPGTYTYEQYV. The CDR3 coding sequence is TGTGCCAGCAGCCCCGGGACGTACACCTACGAGCAGTACGTC.

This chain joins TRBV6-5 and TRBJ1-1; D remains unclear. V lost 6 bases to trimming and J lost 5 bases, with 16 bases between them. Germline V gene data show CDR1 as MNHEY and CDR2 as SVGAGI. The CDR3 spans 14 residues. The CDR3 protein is CASRELTRGTEAFF. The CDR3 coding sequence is TGTGCCAGCAGGGAGTTGACCCGAGGAACTGAAGCTTTCTTT.

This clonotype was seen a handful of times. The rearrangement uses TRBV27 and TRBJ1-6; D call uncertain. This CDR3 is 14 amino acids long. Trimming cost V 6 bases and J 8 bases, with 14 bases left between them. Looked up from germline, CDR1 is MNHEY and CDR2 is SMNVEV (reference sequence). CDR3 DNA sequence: TGTGCCAGCAGCCCTGAGAGGGTATATTCACCCCTCCACTTT. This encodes CASSPERVYSPLHF.

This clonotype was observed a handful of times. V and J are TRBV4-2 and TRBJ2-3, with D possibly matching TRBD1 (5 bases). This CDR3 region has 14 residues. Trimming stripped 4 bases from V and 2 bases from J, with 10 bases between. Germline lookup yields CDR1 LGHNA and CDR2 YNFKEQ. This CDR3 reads CASSPDSLTDTQYF. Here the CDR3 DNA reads TGTGCCAGCAGCCCTGACAGCCTCACAGATACGCAGTATTTT.

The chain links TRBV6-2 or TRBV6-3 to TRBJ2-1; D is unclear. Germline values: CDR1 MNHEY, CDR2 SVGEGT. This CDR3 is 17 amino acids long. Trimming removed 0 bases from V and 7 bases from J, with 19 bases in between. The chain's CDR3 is CASSYSVSALEGNEQFF. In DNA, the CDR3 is TGTGCCAGCAGTTACTCGGTGTCGGCCTTGGAAGGGAATGAGCAGTTCTTC.

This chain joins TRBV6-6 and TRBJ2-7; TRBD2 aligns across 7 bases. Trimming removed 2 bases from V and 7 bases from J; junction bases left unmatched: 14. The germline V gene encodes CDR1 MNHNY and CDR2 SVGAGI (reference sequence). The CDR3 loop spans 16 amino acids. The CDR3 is CASSYLPGFLGGEQYF. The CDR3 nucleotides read TGTGCCAGCAGTTACCTCCCCGGTTTCTTGGGGGGGGAGCAGTACTTC.

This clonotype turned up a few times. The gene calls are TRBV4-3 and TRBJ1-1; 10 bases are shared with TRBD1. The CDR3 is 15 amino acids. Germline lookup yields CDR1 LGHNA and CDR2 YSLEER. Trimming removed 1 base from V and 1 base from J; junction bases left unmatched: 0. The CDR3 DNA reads TGCGCCAGCAGCCAAGGGACAGGGGGGAACACTGAAGCTTTCTTT. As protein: CASSQGTGGNTEAFF.

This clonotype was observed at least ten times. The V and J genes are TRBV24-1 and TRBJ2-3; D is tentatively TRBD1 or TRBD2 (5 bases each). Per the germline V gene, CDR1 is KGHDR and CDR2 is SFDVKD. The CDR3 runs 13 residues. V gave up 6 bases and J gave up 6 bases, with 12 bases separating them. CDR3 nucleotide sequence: TGTGCCACCAGTCCTGGGGGAGCCGATACGCAGTATTTT. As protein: CATSPGGADTQYF.

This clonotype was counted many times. The CDR3 region is CASSQESRGGDDEQFF. Written as DNA, the CDR3 is TGTGCCAGCAGCCAAGAATCACGGGGGGGTGACGATGAGCAGTTCTTC. The chain couples TRBV3-1 to TRBJ2-1; 8 nucleotides agree with TRBD2. J gave up 8 bases and V 0 bases, and 9 bases lay outside the gene matches. Germline CDR1 and CDR2: LGHDT and YNNKEL (reference sequence). This CDR3 is built from 16 residues.